The present entry profiles one T cell receptor beta chain with its context. The data were obtained in a study of blood T cell repertoires in COVID-19. The length of the CDR3 is 16 residues. Trimming pared 1 base from V and 4 bases from J, leaving 16 bases between. Germline CDR1 is SEHNR and CDR2 is FQNEAQ (reference sequence). Measured with immunoSEQ multiplex PCR; TCRdb has only the in-frame clones, and not every one. The profile shows roughly 200,000 clones, more than 70% of them singletons. This receptor was taken from a person between 70 and 80 years old with COVID-19, enrolled during active disease. The sample consisted of peripheral blood. The rearrangement joins TRBV7-9 to TRBJ2-5; tentatively, D is TRBD2 (6 bases). Written as DNA, the CDR3 is TGTGCCAGCAGCTTAGGAAGGAATGTGGGGGGAGAGACCCAGTACTTC. Residues: CASSLGRNVGGETQYF.